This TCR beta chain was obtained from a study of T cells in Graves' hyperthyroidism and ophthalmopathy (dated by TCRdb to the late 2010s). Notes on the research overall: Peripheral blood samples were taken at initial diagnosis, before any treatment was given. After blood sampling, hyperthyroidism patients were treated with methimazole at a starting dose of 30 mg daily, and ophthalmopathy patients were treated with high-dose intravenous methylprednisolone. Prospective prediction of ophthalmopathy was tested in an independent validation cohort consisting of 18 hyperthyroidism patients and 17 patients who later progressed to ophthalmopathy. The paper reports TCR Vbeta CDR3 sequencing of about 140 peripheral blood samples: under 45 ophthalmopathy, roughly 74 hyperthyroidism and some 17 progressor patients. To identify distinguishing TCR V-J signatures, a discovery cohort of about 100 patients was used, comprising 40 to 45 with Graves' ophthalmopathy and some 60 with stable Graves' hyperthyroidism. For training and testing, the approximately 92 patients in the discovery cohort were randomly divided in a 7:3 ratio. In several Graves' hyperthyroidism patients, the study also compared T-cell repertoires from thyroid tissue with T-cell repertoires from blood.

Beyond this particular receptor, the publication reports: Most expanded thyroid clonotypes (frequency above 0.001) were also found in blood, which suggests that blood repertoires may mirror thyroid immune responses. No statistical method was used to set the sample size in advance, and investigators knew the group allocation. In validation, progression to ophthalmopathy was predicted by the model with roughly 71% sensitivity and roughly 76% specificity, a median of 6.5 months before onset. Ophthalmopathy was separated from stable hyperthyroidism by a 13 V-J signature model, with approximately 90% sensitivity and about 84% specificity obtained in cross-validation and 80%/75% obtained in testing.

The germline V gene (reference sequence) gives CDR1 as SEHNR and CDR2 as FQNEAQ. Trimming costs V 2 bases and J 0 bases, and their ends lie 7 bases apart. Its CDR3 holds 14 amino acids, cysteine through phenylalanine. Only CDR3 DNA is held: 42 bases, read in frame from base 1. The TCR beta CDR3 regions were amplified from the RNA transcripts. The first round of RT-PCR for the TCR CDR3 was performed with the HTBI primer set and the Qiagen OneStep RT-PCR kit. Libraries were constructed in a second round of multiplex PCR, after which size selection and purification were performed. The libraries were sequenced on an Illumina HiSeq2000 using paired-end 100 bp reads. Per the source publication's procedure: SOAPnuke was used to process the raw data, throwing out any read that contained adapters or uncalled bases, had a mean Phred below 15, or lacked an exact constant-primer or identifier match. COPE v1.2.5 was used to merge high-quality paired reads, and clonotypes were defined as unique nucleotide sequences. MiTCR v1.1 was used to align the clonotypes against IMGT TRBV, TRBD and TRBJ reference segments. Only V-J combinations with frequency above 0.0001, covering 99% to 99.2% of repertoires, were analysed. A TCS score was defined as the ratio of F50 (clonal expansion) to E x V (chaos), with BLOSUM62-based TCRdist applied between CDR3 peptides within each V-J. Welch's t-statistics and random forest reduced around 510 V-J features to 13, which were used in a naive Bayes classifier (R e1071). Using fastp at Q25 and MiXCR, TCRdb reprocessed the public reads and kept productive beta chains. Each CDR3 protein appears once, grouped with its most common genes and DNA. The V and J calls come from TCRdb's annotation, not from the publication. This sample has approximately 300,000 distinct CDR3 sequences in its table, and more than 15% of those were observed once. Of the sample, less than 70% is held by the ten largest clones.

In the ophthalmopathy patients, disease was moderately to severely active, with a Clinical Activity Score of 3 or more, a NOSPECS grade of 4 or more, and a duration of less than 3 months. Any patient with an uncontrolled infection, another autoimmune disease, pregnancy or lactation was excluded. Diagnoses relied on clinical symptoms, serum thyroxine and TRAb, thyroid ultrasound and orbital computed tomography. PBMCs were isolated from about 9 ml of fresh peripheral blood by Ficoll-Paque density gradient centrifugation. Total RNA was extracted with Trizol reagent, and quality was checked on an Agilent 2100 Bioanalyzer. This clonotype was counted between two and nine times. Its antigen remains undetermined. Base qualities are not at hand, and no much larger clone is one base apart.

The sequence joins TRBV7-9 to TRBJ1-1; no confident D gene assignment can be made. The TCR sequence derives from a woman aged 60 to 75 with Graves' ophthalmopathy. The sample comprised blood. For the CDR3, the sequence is CASSLRTLNTEAFF. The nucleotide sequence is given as TGTGCCAGCAGCTTACGGACGTTGAACACTGAAGCTTTCTTT.